This TCR beta chain was profiled in a study of OX40 agonist ivuxolimab in advanced cancers. Whole-study context: Among those enrolled, mean age was about 62 years (range about 23 to 85) and about 79% were male.

Libraries were prepared by immunoSEQ multiplex PCR; TCRdb keeps only in-frame clonotypes and omits some of them. The sample lists about 50,000 clones; roughly 84% were seen once. This specimen consisted of CD4+ or CD8+ T cells sorted from blood, obtained in a trial of the OX40 agonist ivuxolimab. The receptor was isolated from an adult with an advanced solid tumor such as melanoma, head and neck, liver or kidney cancer.

The CDR3 spells CASSLEALPPYEQYF. CDR3 bases: TGTGCCAGCAGCTTAGAGGCCCTACCCCCCTACGAGCAGTACTTC. This chain links TRBV11-2 with TRBJ2-7; D unresolved. CDR3 length: 15 amino acids. V was clipped by 0 bases and J by 2 bases, with 11 bases between them. CDR1 SGHAT and CDR2 FQNNGV come from the germline V gene.